Below, 20 T cell receptor beta chains from the same sample are listed, as sequenced in a study of blood T cell repertoires in COVID-19. Sequenced by immunoSEQ multiplex PCR; TCRdb stores in-frame clones only, minus some. The repertoire has about 180,000 clones, approximately 87% of them found once; the top ten carry approximately 18%. Sequencing was carried out using peripheral blood. These receptors were taken from a person aged 65 to 85 with COVID-19, enrolled during active disease.

In this sample, this clone turned up a few times. The chain couples TRBV3-1 (or the pseudogene TRBV3-2) to TRBJ1-5, with D possibly TRBD1 on 5 matching bases. V was trimmed by 0 bases and J by 2 bases, leaving 14 bases between them. Germline assignment: CDR1 LGHDT and CDR2 YNNKEL (reference sequence). The CDR3 covers 17 residues. CDR3 loop: CASSQDYPGVGNQPQHF. CDR3 nucleotides: TGTGCCAGCAGCCAAGATTATCCGGGGGTCGGCAATCAGCCCCAGCATTTT.

The V and J genes are TRBV5-8 and TRBJ2-1, with 9 bases lining up with TRBD2. After removal of 3 bases from V and 9 bases from J, the junction contained 7 bases not matched to a gene. The germline V gene has CDR1 SGHTS and CDR2 YDEGEE. The CDR3 loop spans 14 amino acids. In DNA, the CDR3 is TGTGCCAGCAGCTCGATAACTAGCGGGCCTGAGCAGTTCTTC. Residues: CASSSITSGPEQFF.

This clone came up a few times. The chain uses TRBV7-2 and TRBJ2-7; D may be TRBD2 (6 bases). The CDR3 extends over 13 amino acids. Germline loops: CDR1 SGHTA, CDR2 FQGNSA. Trimming pared 5 bases from V and 9 bases from J, leaving 17 bases between. As DNA, the CDR3 is TGTGCCAGCAGCGAAGCGGGTCTTTTGGCGCAGTACTTC. It translates to CASSEAGLLAQYF.

The chain is built from TRBV28 and TRBJ1-3, with D perhaps matching TRBD1 (6 bases). Trimming removed 8 bases at V and 4 bases at J, with 9 bases between. Germline V CDR1 and CDR2: MDHEN, SYDVKM. The CDR3 has 12 residues. CDR3: CASGTLGNTIYF. DNA for the CDR3: TGTGCCAGCGGGACATTAGGAAACACCATATATTTT.

The CDR3 loop reads CASSSSGAGGNSPLHF. DNA of the CDR3: TGTGCCAGCAGTTCCTCCGGCGCAGGGGGCAACTCACCCCTCCACTTT. J is TRBJ1-6 and V is TRBV28; TRBD1 matches 8 bases. V trimming: 4 bases; J trimming: 10 bases; junction bases outside the gene matches: 12. This CDR3 is 16 amino acids long. Germline CDR1 is MDHEN and CDR2 is SYDVKM.

This clone showed up just once. The rearrangement joins TRBV9 to TRBJ1-2; D call uncertain. Germline lookup yields CDR1 SGDLS and CDR2 YYNGEE. This CDR3 contains 13 residues. With 0 bases removed from V and 8 bases from J, the gap between germline ends came to 11 bases. The DNA of the CDR3 is TGTGCCAGCAGCGTAGGTCCCGGGTTCGGCTACACCTTC. Translating gives CASSVGPGFGYTF.

CDR3 protein: CASSQLADTGELFF. CDR3 bases: TGCGCCAGCAGCCAACTTGCGGATACCGGGGAGCTGTTTTTT. The rearrangement joins TRBV4-3 to TRBJ2-2; D unresolved. Germline loops: CDR1 LGHNA, CDR2 YSLEER. The CDR3 is made up of 14 amino acids. The V end lost 2 bases, the J end lost 5 bases, and 9 bases lay between the germline ends.

The chain employs TRBV5-1 and TRBJ2-5; 7 bases map to TRBD2. Trimming cost V 3 bases and J 4 bases; bases outside gene matches: 9. CDR3 length: 15 amino acids. Germline CDR1 is SGHRS and CDR2 is YFSETQ. CDR3 protein: CASSSVRDYRETQYF. The CDR3 nucleotides read TGCGCCAGCAGCTCCGTCCGGGACTACAGAGAGACCCAGTACTTC.

The J gene is TRBJ1-1, the V gene TRBV18; D is perhaps TRBD1 (5 bases). Trimming left V 3 bases short and J 1 base short, with 6 bases between. Germline V CDR1 and CDR2: KGHSH, LQKENI. The CDR3 is made up of 13 amino acids. The CDR3: CASSPGGNTEAFF. The CDR3 DNA reads as TGTGCCAGCTCACCGGGGGGGAACACTGAAGCTTTCTTT.

For the CDR3, the DNA is TGTGCCACCGGGACAGGGGTGCTTGGCTACACCTTC. It codes for CATGTGVLGYTF. The rearrangement joins TRBV6-1 to TRBJ1-2; 10 bases line up with TRBD1. The length of the CDR3 is 12 residues. Germline V gene sequence: CDR1 MNHNS, CDR2 SASEGT. V trimming: 10 bases; J trimming: 7 bases; junction bases outside the gene matches: 6.

The chain uses TRBV2 and TRBJ2-3; 11 positions match TRBD2. The CDR3 has 17 residues. Germline V gene sequence: CDR1 SNHLY, CDR2 FYNNEI. Trimming removed 9 bases from V and 8 bases from J; junction bases left unmatched: 19. The CDR3 protein is CASNIPPLAGGGGTQYF. CDR3 DNA: TGTGCCAGTAATATTCCTCCTTTAGCGGGAGGGGGGGGTACGCAGTATTTT.

The V and J genes are TRBV12-1 and TRBJ1-1. TRBV12-1 is designated a pseudogene. The CDR3 has 11 amino acids. CDR3 nucleotide sequence: TGTGCCAGCAGCTCGGGCACTGAAGCTTTCTTT. Amino acids: CASSSGTEAFF.

This sequence joins TRBV19 and TRBJ1-5; tentative D call: TRBD1 (6 bases). V lost 3 bases to trimming and J lost 1 base, with 16 bases between them. This CDR3 comprises 17 residues. The germline V gene has CDR1 LNHDA and CDR2 SQIVND (reference sequence). The CDR3 bases are TGTGCCAGTAGTATCTTGCGGGGGCGCGGGAGCAATCAGCCCCAGCATTTT. Translating gives CASSILRGRGSNQPQHF. Full variable domain (outside the CDR3, taken from reference TRBV19 and TRBJ1-5): DGGITQSPKYLFRKEGQNVTLSCEQNLNHDAMYWYRQDPGQGLRLIYYSQIVNDFQKGDIAEGYSVSREKKESFPLTVTSAQKNPTAFYLCASSILRGRGSNQPQHFGDGTRLSIL.

This clone was recorded only once. This chain uses TRBV5-1 with TRBJ1-4; tentative D call: TRBD1 (6 bases). The germline CDR1 and CDR2 sequences are SGHRS and YFSETQ. V was clipped by 5 bases and J by 0 bases, with 14 bases between them. The CDR3 runs to 16 residues. The CDR3 is CASSLRGAATNEKLFF. The CDR3 nucleotides are TGCGCCAGCAGTTTACGGGGGGCAGCAACTAATGAAAAACTGTTTTTT.

The genes are TRBV7-3 and TRBJ2-7; the match to TRBD2 covers 12 bases. There are 14 residues in the CDR3. The junction had 0 bases not matched to a gene; V was cut back by 4 bases and J by 2 bases. CDR1 is SGHTA, CDR2 FQGTGA, per germline. The CDR3 nucleotides read TGTGCCAGCAGCTCTAGCGGGGGGGCCTACGAGCAGTACTTC. Residues: CASSSSGGAYEQYF. The full variable domain, with the rest looked up from reference TRBV7-3 and TRBJ2-7, is GAGVSQTPSNKVTEKGKYVELRCDPISGHTALYWYRQSLGQGPEFLIYFQGTGAADDSGLPNDRFFAVRPEGSVSTLKIQRTERGDSAVYLCASSSSGGAYEQYFGPGTRLTVT.

The chain uses TRBV25-1 and TRBJ1-2, with D perhaps matching TRBD1 (6 bases). The V and J ends lost 8 bases and 7 bases respectively, with 11 bases between them. Germline-derived CDR1 and CDR2 are MGHDK and SYGVNS. The CDR3 loop spans 11 amino acids. CDR3 sequence reads: CASGVGAGYTF. CDR3 bases: TGTGCCAGCGGTGTGGGGGCTGGCTACACCTTC.

The chain links TRBV7-2 to TRBJ1-5; the D is unclear. This CDR3 spans 14 amino acids. V was pared by 4 bases and J by 7 bases, with 14 bases between. CDR1 SGHTA and CDR2 FQGNSA come from the germline V gene. The CDR3 loop reads CASSSGAGYQPQHF. The CDR3 nucleotides are TGTGCCAGCAGCTCGGGAGCAGGTTACCAGCCCCAGCATTTT.

The J gene is TRBJ1-1, the V gene TRBV4-2, with D possibly TRBD1 on 6 matching bases. The V end was cut by 0 bases, the J end by 11 bases, with 13 bases between. The CDR3 has 13 residues. CDR1 is LGHNA and CDR2 is YNFKEQ in the germline V gene. The CDR3 coding sequence is TGTGCCAGCAGCCAAGATCAGGGGCGTCGGGCTTTCTTT. Translation: CASSQDQGRRAFF.

This clone was picked up a small number of times. The V call is TRBV3-1 (or the pseudogene TRBV3-2), the J call TRBJ2-1, with no clear D. Trimming cost V 4 bases and J 5 bases, with 15 bases left between them. There are 15 residues in the CDR3. Looked up from germline, CDR1 is LGHDT and CDR2 is YNNKEL (reference sequence). The DNA of the CDR3 is TGTGCCAGCAGCCCTAGTGATACCCGGGACAATGAGCAGTTCTTC. This codes for CASSPSDTRDNEQFF.

V usage is TRBV30 and J usage is TRBJ2-1, with unresolved D. The germline CDR1 and CDR2 sequences are GTSNPN and SVGIG (reference sequence). Trimming cost V 3 bases and J 6 bases, with 15 bases left between them. The CDR3 sequence is 14 residues long. CDR3 protein: CAWRWALTTNEQFF. The CDR3 DNA sequence: TGTGCCTGGAGGTGGGCGTTAACGACCAATGAGCAGTTCTTC. The full variable domain, completed using reference TRBV30 and TRBJ2-1, is SQTIHQWPATLVQPVGSPLSLECTVEGTSNPNLYWYRQAAGRGLQLLFYSVGIGQISSEVPQNLSASRPQDRQFILSSKKLLLSDSGFYLCAWRWALTTNEQFFGPGTRLTVL.